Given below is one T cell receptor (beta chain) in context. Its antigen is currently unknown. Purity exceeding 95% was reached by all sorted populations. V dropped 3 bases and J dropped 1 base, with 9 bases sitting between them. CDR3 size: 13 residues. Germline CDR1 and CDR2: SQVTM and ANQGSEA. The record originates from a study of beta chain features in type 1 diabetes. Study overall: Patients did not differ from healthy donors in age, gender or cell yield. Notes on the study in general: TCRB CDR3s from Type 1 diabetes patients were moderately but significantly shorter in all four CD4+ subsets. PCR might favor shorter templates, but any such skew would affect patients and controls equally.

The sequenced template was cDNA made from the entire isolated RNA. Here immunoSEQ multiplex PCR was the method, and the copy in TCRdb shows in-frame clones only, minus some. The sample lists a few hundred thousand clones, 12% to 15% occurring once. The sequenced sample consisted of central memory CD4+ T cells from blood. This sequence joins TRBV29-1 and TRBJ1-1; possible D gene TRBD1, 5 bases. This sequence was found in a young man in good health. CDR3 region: CSVDRQGNTEAFF. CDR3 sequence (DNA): TGCAGCGTTGACCGCCAGGGGAACACTGAAGCTTTCTTT.